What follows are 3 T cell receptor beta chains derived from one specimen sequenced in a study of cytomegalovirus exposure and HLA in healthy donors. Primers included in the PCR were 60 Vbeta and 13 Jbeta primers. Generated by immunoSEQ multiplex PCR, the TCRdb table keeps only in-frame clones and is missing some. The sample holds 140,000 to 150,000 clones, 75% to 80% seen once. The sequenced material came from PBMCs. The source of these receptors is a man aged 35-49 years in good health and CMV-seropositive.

CDR3 protein: CASSRVSPHQPQHF. The DNA of the CDR3 is TGTGCCAGCAGCAGGGTGTCACCTCATCAGCCCCAGCATTTT. The rearrangement links TRBV2 to TRBJ1-5; a weak D match, TRBD1 (5 bases). Trimming stripped 6 bases from V and 5 bases from J, with 14 bases between. The germline CDR1 and CDR2 sequences are SNHLY and FYNNEI. This CDR3 spans 14 amino acids. Complete variable domain (other parts from reference TRBV2 and TRBJ1-5): EPEVTQTPSHQVTQMGQEVILRCVPISNHLYFYWYRQILGQKVEFLVSFYNNEISEKSEIFDDQFSVERPDGSNFTLKIRSTKLEDSAMYFCASSRVSPHQPQHFGDGTRLSIL.

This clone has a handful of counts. The CDR3: CASSSDHGSPYEQYF. The CDR3 DNA is TGTGCCAGCAGCTCAGACCACGGGAGCCCCTACGAGCAGTACTTC. The V gene is TRBV7-8, the J gene TRBJ2-7; a possible D gene is TRBD2 (6 bases). The CDR3 covers 15 residues. Trimming pared 4 bases from V and 2 bases from J, leaving 15 bases between. The germline V gene has CDR1 SGHVS and CDR2 FQNEAQ. Full variable domain (rest looked up from reference TRBV7-8 and TRBJ2-7): GAGVSQSPRYKVAKRGQDVALRCDPISGHVSLFWYQQALGQGPEFLTYFQNEAQLDKSGLPSDRFFAERPEGSVSTLKIQRTQQEDSAVYLCASSSDHGSPYEQYFGPGTRLTVT.

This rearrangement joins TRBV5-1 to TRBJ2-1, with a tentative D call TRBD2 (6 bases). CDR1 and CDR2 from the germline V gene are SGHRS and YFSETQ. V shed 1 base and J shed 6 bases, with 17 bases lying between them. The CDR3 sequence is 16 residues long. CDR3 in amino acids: CASSLNGGGPFNEQFF. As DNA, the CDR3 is TGCGCCAGCAGCTTGAACGGGGGTGGGCCCTTCAATGAGCAGTTCTTC.